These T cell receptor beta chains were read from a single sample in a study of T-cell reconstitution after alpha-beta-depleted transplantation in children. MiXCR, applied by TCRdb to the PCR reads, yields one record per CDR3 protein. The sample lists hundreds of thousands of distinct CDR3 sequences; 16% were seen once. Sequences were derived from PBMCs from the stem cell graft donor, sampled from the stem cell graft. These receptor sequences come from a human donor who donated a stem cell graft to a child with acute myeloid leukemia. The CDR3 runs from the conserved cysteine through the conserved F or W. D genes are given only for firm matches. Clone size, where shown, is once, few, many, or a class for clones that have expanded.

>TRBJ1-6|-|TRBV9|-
TGTGCCAGCAGCGGTGAGGATTCACCCCTCCACTTT
CASSGEDSPLHF
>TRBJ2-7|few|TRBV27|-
TGTGCCATCTCGGGGGGCCCGGGCTACGAGCAGTACTTC
CAISGGPGYEQYF
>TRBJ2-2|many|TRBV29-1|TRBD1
TGCAGCGCTGGGGGGCAGGGGGCTTCCGGGGAGCTGTTTTTT
CSAGGQGASGELFF
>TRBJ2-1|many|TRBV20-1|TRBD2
TGCAGTGCCTCTAATAGCGGGCTCTCCTACAATGAGCAGTTCTTC
CSASNSGLSYNEQFF
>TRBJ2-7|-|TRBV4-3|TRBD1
TGCGCCAGCAGCCAAGTGGACAGGGACTACGAGCAGTACTTC
CASSQVDRDYEQYF
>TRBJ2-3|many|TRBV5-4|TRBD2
TGTGCCAGCAGCCAAGGGACTAGCGGGACAGATACGCAGTATTTT
CASSQGTSGTDTQYF
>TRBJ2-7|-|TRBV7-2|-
TGTGCCAGCAGCTTTGGCGGATCTCCAACCTACGAGCAGTACTTC
CASSFGGSPTYEQYF
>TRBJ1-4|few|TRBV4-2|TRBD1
TGTGCCAGCAGCCAAACCGGGACAGGGGCGTTTGCAACTAATGAAAAACTGTTTTTT
CASSQTGTGAFATNEKLFF
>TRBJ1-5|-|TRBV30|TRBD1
TGTGCCTGGAGTGCAGGGGGGAGAAGCAATCAGCCCCAGCATTTT
CAWSAGGRSNQPQHF
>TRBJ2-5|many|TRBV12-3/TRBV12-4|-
TGTGCCAGCAGTTTCCGTGACGGTAGGGAGACCCAGTACTTC
CASSFRDGRETQYF
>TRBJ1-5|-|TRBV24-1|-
TGTGCCACCAGTGTACAGGGAAGGCCCCAGCATTTT
CATSVQGRPQHF
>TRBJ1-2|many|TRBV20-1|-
TGCAGTGCTAGAGGCCCCAGTGGCTACACCTTC
CSARGPSGYTF
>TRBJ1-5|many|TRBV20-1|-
TGCAGTGCTAGTGAGACGGTTAGCAATCAGCCCCAGCATTTT
CSASETVSNQPQHF
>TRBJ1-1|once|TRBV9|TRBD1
TGTGCCAGCAGCGCCGGGACAGGTCAGAACACTGAAGCTTTCTTT
CASSAGTGQNTEAFF
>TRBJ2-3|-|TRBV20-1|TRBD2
TGCAGTGCTAATCCGGGACTAGCTTCTGGCACAGATACGCAGTATTTT
CSANPGLASGTDTQYF
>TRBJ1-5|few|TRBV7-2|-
TGTGCCAGCAGCTTAGAACCAGGGGAGGCCAATCAGCCCCAGCATTTT
CASSLEPGEANQPQHF
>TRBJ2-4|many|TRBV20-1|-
TGCAGTGCTCAGCGACAACCAGCCAAAAACATTCAGTACTTC
CSAQRQPAKNIQYF
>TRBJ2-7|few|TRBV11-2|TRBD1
TGTGCCAGCAGCTTAGGGGGACAGAGATACGAGCAGTACTTC
CASSLGGQRYEQYF
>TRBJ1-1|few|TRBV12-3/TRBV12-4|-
TGTGCCAGCAGCCTGGTAATTGGGGGGACTGAAGCTTTCTTT
CASSLVIGGTEAFF
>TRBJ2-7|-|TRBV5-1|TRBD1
TGCGCCAGCCACTATGGGGACAGGGGATACGAGCAGTACTTC
CASHYGDRGYEQYF
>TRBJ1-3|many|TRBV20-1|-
TGCAGTGCTTTTCAACCGGGGGGGCCTGGAAACACCATATATTTT
CSAFQPGGPGNTIYF
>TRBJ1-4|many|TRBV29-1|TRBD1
TGCAGCGTGGCCGACAGGGATTCGATGGTCGGTGAAAAACTGTTTTTT
CSVADRDSMVGEKLFF
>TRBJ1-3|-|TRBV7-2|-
TGTGCCAGCAGCTTCGATGGGGCGGCAGGAAACACCATATATTTT
CASSFDGAAGNTIYF